This TCR beta chain was observed in a study of shared clonotypes between healthy human individuals. Some clones are missing from TCRdb's copy, which holds only in-frame ones; the method was immunoSEQ multiplex PCR. The repertoire holds about 2 million clones, with over 85% as singletons. Broader study findings: Sharing across four donors was highest in naive CD4 (around 5%) and lowest in memory CD8 (approximately 0.4%). Relative to their counterparts shared across all four donors, non-shared clonotypes exhibited diminished generation probabilities. Among the subsets, naive ones generally showed larger estimated richness than memory ones. Investigators collected only blood, and repertoires in tissues likely differ.

About this clone itself: Its target is unknown. The sample has other DNA sequences that encode this CDR3 too.

The sequencing sample was made of naive CD4+ T cells sorted from blood. Specified subset: CD45RA+ positively selected. This clonotype was obtained from a young man in good health.

CDR3 in DNA: TGTGCCAGCAGCCCTAGAGGAGAGACCCAGTACTTC. It codes for CASSPRGETQYF. V usage is TRBV7-2 and J usage is TRBJ2-5; D not certain. CDR3 length equals 12 residues. V shed 5 bases and J shed 4 bases, with 8 bases lying between them. Germline CDR1 is SGHTA and CDR2 is FQGNSA.